Reported below is one TCR beta chain. V lost 6 bases and J lost 8, with 19 bases in between. The CDR3 sequence is 14 residues long. CDR1 and CDR2 from the germline V gene are MDHEN and SYDVKM. PCR involved 60 Vbeta and 13 Jbeta primers. Using immunoSEQ multiplex PCR, the repertoire was profiled, and TCRdb retains in-frame clones only, with some absent. The table shows 76,000 or so clones, with roughly 73% occurring only once. These data are taken from a study of cytomegalovirus exposure and HLA in healthy donors. The chain has TRBV28 and TRBJ1-1; no firm D call. The source of this sequence is a woman aged 40 to 55 in good health and CMV-seropositive. What was sequenced was PBMCs. The CDR3 bases are TGTGCCAGCAGCCTCGGCGACGGCGCGGGCGAAGCTTTCTTT. Its protein product is CASSLGDGAGEAFF.